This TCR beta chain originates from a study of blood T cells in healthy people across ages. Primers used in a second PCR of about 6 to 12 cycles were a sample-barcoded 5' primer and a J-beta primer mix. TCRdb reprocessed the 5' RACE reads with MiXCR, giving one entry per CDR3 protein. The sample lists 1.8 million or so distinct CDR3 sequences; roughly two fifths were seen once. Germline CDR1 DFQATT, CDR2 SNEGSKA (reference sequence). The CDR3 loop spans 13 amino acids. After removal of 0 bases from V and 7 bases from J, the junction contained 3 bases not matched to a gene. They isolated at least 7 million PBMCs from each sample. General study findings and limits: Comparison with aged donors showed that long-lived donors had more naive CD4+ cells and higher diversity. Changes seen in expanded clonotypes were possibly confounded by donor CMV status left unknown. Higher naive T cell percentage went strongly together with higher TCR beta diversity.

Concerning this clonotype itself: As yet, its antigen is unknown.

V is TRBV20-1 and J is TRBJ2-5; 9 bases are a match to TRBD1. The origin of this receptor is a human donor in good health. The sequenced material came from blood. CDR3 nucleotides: TGCAGTGCTAGAGATCTGACAGGGGGGACCCAGTACTTC. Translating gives CSARDLTGGTQYF.